The 6 T cell receptor beta chains presented below share a single source sample, sequenced in a study of blood T cells in healthy people across ages. With a J-beta primer mix and a sample-barcoded 5' primer, a second PCR ran about 7 to 11 cycles. Each CDR3 protein is one row after TCRdb ran MiXCR on the 5' RACE reads. The repertoire has about 760,000 distinct CDR3 sequences, roughly 25% of them found once; the top ten carry just under 9.5%. This sample also appeared in a second study, on T cells of mothers and their children.

Sequenced material: blood. The receptors here all came from a boy under 18 in good health.

This clonotype occurred a few times. V and J are TRBV20-1 and TRBJ2-1; 8 bases line up with TRBD2. This CDR3 is 14 amino acids long. The junction had 10 bases not matched to a gene; V was cut back by 3 bases and J by 9 bases. Germline V gene data show CDR1 as DFQATT and CDR2 as SNEGSKA (reference sequence). Written as DNA, the CDR3 is TGCAGTGCTAGTGAGGCCGGGGGGGTTGGTGAGCAGTTCTTC. Encoded protein: CSASEAGGVGEQFF.

This clonotype has just a few counts. The V call is TRBV29-1, the J call TRBJ2-5; 7 bases match TRBD2. Trimming removed 4 bases from V and 5 bases from J; junction bases left unmatched: 7. Germline CDR1 SQVTM, CDR2 ANQGSEA. The length of the CDR3 is 13 residues. The CDR3 bases are TGCAGCGTTGCACAGAGCGGGAACGAGACCCAGTACTTC. As protein: CSVAQSGNETQYF.

The chain uses TRBV4-3 and TRBJ2-7, with D unresolved. Trimming removed 1 base at V and 2 bases at J, with 21 bases between. CDR1 is LGHNA and CDR2 is YSLEER in the germline V gene. The CDR3 sequence is 18 residues long. The CDR3 is CASSQGSFRDIVTYEQYF. The DNA for the CDR3 is TGCGCCAGCAGCCAAGGAAGTTTCCGAGACATAGTCACCTACGAGCAGTACTTC.

This chain joins TRBV29-1 and TRBJ1-2; 7 nucleotides agree with TRBD1. With 0 bases clipped from V and 8 bases from J, the junction kept 18 bases outside the gene matches. The germline V gene encodes CDR1 SQVTM and CDR2 ANQGSEA. This CDR3 contains 17 residues. The CDR3 protein is CSVEDEGEGASPWGYTF. The CDR3 nucleotides are TGCAGCGTTGAAGATGAGGGGGAGGGGGCCTCACCTTGGGGCTACACCTTC.

Only a few counts were recorded for this clonotype. The CDR3 DNA is TGTGCCAGCAGCCAAGGACGGGGGGGTGGTGGCTACACCTTC. Its protein product is CASSQGRGGGGYTF. The chain carries TRBV3-1 and TRBJ1-2; possible D gene TRBD1, 5 bases. Germline CDR1 is LGHDT and CDR2 is YNNKEL (reference sequence). This CDR3 is 14 amino acids long. The ends were cut back, 1 base at V and 7 bases at J, with 13 bases in the middle.

In this sample, this clonotype turned up a few times. The chain couples TRBV3-1 to TRBJ2-5, with D perhaps matching TRBD1 (5 bases). The tail of the sequence fits TRBJ2-7 better, so the J call may be wrong. The germline gives CDR1 LGHDT, CDR2 YNNKEL (reference sequence). The CDR3 consists of 16 residues. CDR3 coding DNA: TGTGCCAGCAGCCAAGACAGGGCGATAGAACCCTACGAGCAGTACTTC. Amino acids: CASSQDRAIEPYEQYF.